These 5 T cell receptor beta chains share one sample of origin, sequenced in a study of blood T cells in healthy people across ages. Primers used in a second PCR of roughly 6 to 11 cycles were a sample-barcoded 5' primer and a J-beta primer mix. TCRdb recomputed calls from the 5' RACE reads with MiXCR, one row per CDR3 protein. This sample has about 400,000 distinct CDR3 sequences, with about 52% found just once. The source material was blood. The receptors stem from a man aged 60 to 69 in good health.

The rearrangement links TRBV7-3 to TRBJ2-1, with 13 bases fitting TRBD2. The J segment lost 6 bases and the V segment lost 3 bases, leaving 2 bases of the junction unmatched. The CDR3 has 15 residues. The V gene's germline CDR1 is SGHTA and CDR2 FQGTGA. CDR3 region: CASSLTSGRFNEQFF. Written as DNA, the CDR3 is TGTGCCAGCAGCTTGACTAGCGGGAGGTTCAATGAGCAGTTCTTC.

The chain uses TRBV29-1 and TRBJ2-1; tentatively, D is TRBD2 (5 bases). V lost 7 bases and J 4 bases, leaving 14 bases between the germline ends. The CDR3 covers 13 residues. CDR1 is SQVTM and CDR2 is ANQGSEA in the germline V gene. The CDR3 reads CSAGNSEYNEQFF. The CDR3 nucleotides read TGCAGCGCCGGGAATAGCGAGTACAATGAGCAGTTCTTC.

This sequence joins TRBV11-1 and TRBJ1-1; D perhaps matches TRBD1 (6 bases). V dropped 5 bases and J dropped 0 bases, with 16 bases sitting between them. This CDR3 is 16 amino acids long. Germline V lookup: CDR1 SGHAT, CDR2 FQDESV (reference sequence). This chain's CDR3 is CASSQRQALMNTEAFF. CDR3 sequence (DNA): TGTGCCAGCAGCCAACGACAGGCCCTCATGAACACTGAAGCTTTCTTT. Supplemented by reference TRBV11-1 and TRBJ1-1, the full variable domain reads EAEVAQSPRYKITEKSQAVAFWCDPISGHATLYWYRQILGQGPELLVQFQDESVVDDSQLPKDRFSAERLKGVDSTLKIQPAELGDSAMYLCASSQRQALMNTEAFFGQGTRLTVV.

The V gene is TRBV12-3 or TRBV12-4, the J gene TRBJ2-7, with D uncertain. This CDR3 has 14 residues. V was trimmed by 10 bases and J by 0 bases, leaving 16 bases between them. The CDR3 bases are TGTGCCACCATGATTGGGCTAGGCTCCTACGAGCAGTACTTC. Its translation: CATMIGLGSYEQYF.

The V gene is TRBV18, the J gene TRBJ2-4, with D perhaps TRBD1 (5 bases). Trimming shortened V by 6 bases and J by 0 bases, and 12 bases separated the two germline ends. Germline loops: CDR1 KGHSH, CDR2 LQKENI. This CDR3 has 15 amino acids. The CDR3 loop is CASSPDNLAKNIQYF. CDR3 sequence (DNA): TGTGCCAGCTCCCCGGACAATTTAGCCAAAAACATTCAGTACTTC.